This TCR beta chain was obtained from a study of T cell repertoires in aging, cancer and after chemotherapy. The CDR3 has 12 amino acids. Trimming shortened V by 9 bases and J by 6 bases, and 14 bases separated the two germline ends. Germline CDR1 SGHTA, CDR2 FQGNSA. About this clonotype itself: What it binds is not known.

TRB rearrangements spanning V, D and J were amplified using mixed TRB-A/B primers. TCRdb independently ran MiXCR on the multiplex PCR reads; one entry per CDR3 protein. The sample carries just under 6,500 distinct CDR3 sequences, over 30% recorded once. TCR beta rearrangements were amplified from peripheral blood genomic DNA. Study-wide results and caveats: Immunological memory after chemotherapy cannot be judged from the repertoire data. Age-matched healthy donors had significantly more diverse, less clonal blood TCR repertoires than untreated cancer patients. Loss of evenness, beyond lost richness, contributed to age-related TCR diversity decline in cancer patients. In each cancer cohort, median generation probability increased across chemotherapy, suggesting thymic output rebounded.

This clonotype was obtained from a human donor in good health. The chain carries TRBV7-2 and TRBJ1-2; D gene uncertain. The sequenced sample consisted of blood. The CDR3 spells CASGRRSHGYTF. CDR3 nucleotides: TGTGCCAGTGGACGGAGAAGCCATGGCTACACCTTC.